This TCR beta chain was observed in a study of OX40 agonist ivuxolimab in advanced cancers. A word on this clone: Antigen specificity is unknown.

The protocol was immunoSEQ multiplex PCR, while the TCRdb copy is restricted to in-frame clones and leaves out a portion. The repertoire has 85,000 to 120,000 clones, roughly nine tenths of them found once; the top ten carry approximately 0.5%. Study outcomes and limitations: In the 0.1 to 3.0 mg/kg range, CD4+ and CD8+ blood T cells had expanded clonally by week 6.

Germline V lookup: CDR1 SGHTA, CDR2 FQGNSA. This CDR3 comprises 13 residues. The V end lost 5 bases, the J end lost 1 base, and 9 bases lay between the germline ends. The TCR sequence derives from an adult with an advanced solid tumor such as melanoma, head and neck, liver or kidney cancer. The chain joins TRBV7-2 to TRBJ2-7; D is unresolved. The sequencing here drew on CD4+ or CD8+ T cells sorted from blood, taken in a trial of the OX40 agonist ivuxolimab. CDR3 coding DNA: TGTGCCAGCAGCGCCGACAAGTCCTACGAGCAGTACTTC. Amino acids: CASSADKSYEQYF.